Below, 5 T cell receptor beta chains from the same sample are listed, as sequenced in a study of cytomegalovirus exposure and HLA in healthy donors. Assay used: immunoSEQ multiplex PCR; TCRdb lists only in-frame clones, some missing. Among some 170,000 clones listed, approximately 90% were seen once. The material sequenced was PBMCs. All receptors come from a woman aged 30 to 39 in good health and CMV-seronegative.

The chain employs TRBV12-5 and TRBJ2-5; 10 nucleotides match TRBD2. The junction had 9 bases not matched to a gene; V was cut back by 6 bases and J by 5 bases. Germline V gene data show CDR1 as LGHNT and CDR2 as FRNRAP. CDR3 size: 15 residues. The CDR3: CASGPGTSDIETQYF. The CDR3 DNA is TGTGCTAGTGGCCCCGGGACTAGCGATATCGAGACCCAGTACTTC.

CDR3 in amino acids: CASSLYLIGLGQGNTEAFF. As DNA, the CDR3 is TGCGCCAGCAGCTTGTATCTCATTGGCCTGGGACAGGGGAACACTGAAGCTTTCTTT. The chain uses TRBV5-1 and TRBJ1-1; 9 bases fit TRBD1. Trimming cost V 1 base and J 1 base; bases outside gene matches: 14. CDR3 size: 19 residues. Germline loops: CDR1 SGHRS, CDR2 YFSETQ.

This chain links TRBV19 with TRBJ1-1, with TRBD1 identical over 10 bases. The length of the CDR3 is 16 residues. V was pared by 5 bases and J by 5 bases, with 11 bases of the junction left unmatched. CDR1 LNHDA and CDR2 SQIVND come from the germline V gene (reference sequence). The chain's CDR3 is CASSLRQGAGRTEAFF. In nucleotides, the CDR3 is TGTGCCAGTAGTCTGCGACAGGGGGCTGGAAGGACTGAAGCTTTCTTT.

The chain couples TRBV9 to TRBJ2-3, with TRBD1 as a possible D gene (6 bases). The V gene's germline CDR1 is SGDLS and CDR2 YYNGEE. The CDR3 has 17 residues. The V and J ends lost 0 bases and 6 bases respectively, with 20 bases between them. The CDR3 sequence: CASSVDFLGTPWDTQYF. The CDR3 DNA is TGTGCCAGCAGCGTAGACTTTCTGGGGACACCATGGGATACGCAGTATTTT.

This clone was seen more than once but under ten times. The chain uses TRBV5-6 and TRBJ2-5; D call uncertain. The CDR3 is 14 amino acids. V gave up 0 bases and J gave up 5 bases, with 11 bases separating them. Germline assignment: CDR1 SGHDT and CDR2 YYEEEE. CDR3 region: CASSLGLPSETQYF. DNA for the CDR3: TGTGCCAGCAGCTTGGGGCTGCCTTCTGAGACCCAGTACTTC. Together with reference TRBV5-6 and TRBJ2-5, the CDR3 gives the full variable domain: DAGVTQSPTHLIKTRGQQVTLRCSPKSGHDTVSWYQQALGQGPQFIFQYYEEEERQRGNFPDRFSGHQFPNYSSELNVNALLLGDSALYLCASSLGLPSETQYFGPGTRLLVL.